The 19 T cell receptor beta chains listed next were all sequenced from one sample in a study of post-analysis software for immune sequencing data. Study-wide findings and caveats: Elevated frequency relative to controls characterized four or five TRBV segments in patients, TRBV5-6, TRBV5-1 and TRBV20-1 among them.

Unique molecular identifiers tagged the TCR beta cDNA libraries. TCRdb re-called the PCR reads with MiXCR, one entry per CDR3 protein. The data contain approximately 660,000 distinct CDR3 sequences, 59% of them singletons. Their antigens remain unidentified. The sample taken for sequencing was blood. These receptors were taken from a girl between 2 and 10 years old with multiple sclerosis.

The chain joins TRBV7-2 to TRBJ2-3; a possible D gene is TRBD2 (5 bases). Looked up from germline, CDR1 is SGHTA and CDR2 is FQGNSA. The CDR3 runs 14 residues. The V end lost 1 base, the J end lost 4 bases, and 9 bases lay between the germline ends. The CDR3 DNA reads as TGTGCCAGCAGCTTAGGCCCTAGCCCAGATACGCAGTATTTT. Translating gives CASSLGPSPDTQYF.

This chain links TRBV5-1 with TRBJ2-5; possible D gene TRBD2, 5 bases. CDR1 is SGHRS and CDR2 is YFSETQ in the germline V gene. Trimming left V 0 bases short and J 2 bases short, with 14 bases between. The CDR3 has 16 residues. CDR3 in DNA: TGCGCCAGCAGCTTGGGCGTACTTAGCGAGCAAGAGACCCAGTACTTC. It is translated as CASSLGVLSEQETQYF.

The rearrangement uses TRBV6-6 and TRBJ1-2, with D maybe TRBD1 (5 bases). The V gene lost 0 bases and the J gene lost 8 bases, with 22 bases spanning the gap. Germline assignment: CDR1 MNHNY and CDR2 SVGAGI (reference sequence). The CDR3 consists of 17 residues. Here the CDR3 reads CASSYSISGRSEGGYTF. CDR3 bases: TGTGCCAGCAGTTACTCGATTTCTGGCAGAAGTGAGGGGGGCTACACCTTC.

J is TRBJ2-1 and V is TRBV20-1, with D tentatively TRBD1 or TRBD2 (5 bases each). Trimming pared 3 bases from V and 0 bases from J, leaving 9 bases between. The CDR3 loop spans 14 amino acids. Looked up from germline, CDR1 is DFQATT and CDR2 is SNEGSKA (reference sequence). The CDR3 bases are TGCAGTGCTAGGGGACCTAGCTCCTACAATGAGCAGTTCTTC. Protein: CSARGPSSYNEQFF.

The V gene is TRBV7-3, the J gene TRBJ1-2; 9 nucleotides line up with TRBD1. Trimming cost V 5 bases and J 3 bases; bases outside gene matches: 16. This CDR3 spans 18 amino acids. Germline CDR1 reads SGHTA; CDR2 reads FQGTGA. DNA for the CDR3: TGTGCCAGCAGCACCTCAGGCAACCGGGACAGGGATTACTATGGCTACACCTTC. It specifies CASSTSGNRDRDYYGYTF.

This chain joins TRBV7-2 and TRBJ2-2; 7 positions agree with TRBD1. The CDR3 loop spans 14 amino acids. V was pared by 6 bases and J by 6 bases, with 7 bases of the junction left unmatched. Germline V gene lookup returns CDR1 SGHTA and CDR2 FQGNSA. The CDR3 sequence: CASRRKTGPGELFF. The DNA of the CDR3 is TGTGCCAGCAGACGAAAGACAGGGCCCGGGGAGCTGTTTTTT.

The chain couples TRBV30 to TRBJ1-2, with TRBD1 as a possible D gene (6 bases). CDR3 size: 12 residues. Looked up from germline, CDR1 is GTSNPN and CDR2 is SVGIG (reference sequence). V dropped 4 bases and J dropped 8 bases, with 14 bases sitting between them. The CDR3 sequence: CAWTPGAKGYTF. In DNA, the CDR3 is TGTGCCTGGACCCCGGGGGCGAAAGGCTACACCTTC.

J is TRBJ2-1 and V is TRBV29-1; no reliable D call. The V end was cut by 4 bases, the J end by 11 bases, with 9 bases between. Germline CDR1 SQVTM, CDR2 ANQGSEA. The CDR3 extends over 10 amino acids. The CDR3 here is CSVGAVKQFF. CDR3 nucleotide sequence: TGCAGCGTTGGGGCAGTAAAGCAGTTCTTC.

This rearrangement joins TRBV6-1 to TRBJ1-3; perhaps TRBD1 as D (5 bases). V gave up 5 bases and J gave up 0 bases, with 20 bases separating them. Germline V gene lookup returns CDR1 MNHNS and CDR2 SASEGT. This CDR3 region has 18 residues. CDR3 in amino acids: CASSPVSGRLSSGNTIYF. The CDR3 DNA follows: TGTGCCAGCAGTCCTGTCTCGGGACGGCTTAGCTCTGGAAACACCATATATTTT.

The gene calls are TRBV6-1 and TRBJ2-7; TRBD2 matches at 9 bases. V was clipped by 5 bases and J by 2 bases; unmatched bases: 4. CDR1 and CDR2 (germline): MNHNS, SASEGT. The CDR3 totals 14 residues. CDR3 bases: TGTGCCAGCAGTTTAGCGGGGGCGACCTACGAGCAGTACTTC. Protein: CASSLAGATYEQYF.

There are a few counts of this clonotype. The genes are TRBV6-5 and TRBJ2-7; D is unclear. This CDR3 region has 15 residues. Looked up from germline, CDR1 is MNHEY and CDR2 is SVGAGI. With 7 bases removed from V and 0 bases from J, the gap between germline ends came to 16 bases. DNA of the CDR3: TGTGCCAGCACCTCTTTTACCCAAAGCTCCTACGAGCAGTACTTC. The encoded protein is CASTSFTQSSYEQYF.

CDR3 sequence (DNA): TGTGCCAGTAGTAAGGGACCAGGTGAAAAACTGTTTTTT. Translating it yields CASSKGPGEKLFF. The chain employs TRBV19 and TRBJ1-4; the D gene is possibly TRBD1 (5 bases). The CDR3 has 13 amino acids. The germline CDR1 and CDR2 sequences are LNHDA and SQIVND (reference sequence). V lost 4 bases and J lost 7, with 10 bases in between.

This clonotype turned up a few times. The genes are TRBV11-2 and TRBJ2-6; D remains unclear. The germline V gene has CDR1 SGHAT and CDR2 FQNNGV. Trimming shortened V by 3 bases and J by 4 bases, and 4 bases separated the two germline ends. The CDR3 runs to 13 residues. CDR3 bases: TGTGCCAGCAGCTTTTGGGGGGCCAACGTCCTGACTTTC. Its translation: CASSFWGANVLTF.

This clonotype has more than one count but fewer than ten. The J gene is TRBJ2-1, the V gene TRBV12-3 or TRBV12-4; no clear D. The CDR3 is 16 residues long. The V end was cut by 1 base, the J end by 0 bases, with 10 bases between. In nucleotides, the CDR3 is TGTGCCAGCAGTTTAGGGGCACAGAGCTCCTACAATGAGCAGTTCTTC. Residues: CASSLGAQSSYNEQFF.

The J gene is TRBJ1-5, the V gene TRBV12-3 or TRBV12-4; TRBD1 matches 7 bases. The ends lost 4 bases at V and 4 bases at J; junction bases unmatched: 4. The CDR3 spans 14 residues. CDR3 in amino acids: CASSSGQVNQPQHF. DNA for the CDR3: TGTGCCAGCAGTTCAGGACAGGTGAATCAGCCCCAGCATTTT.

The chain recombines TRBV12-3 or TRBV12-4 with TRBJ2-3; 10 bases are shared with TRBD2. The length of the CDR3 is 16 residues. The junction had 9 bases not matched to a gene; V was cut back by 3 bases and J by 6 bases. CDR3 sequence: CASSLASGSRADTQYF. The DNA of the CDR3 is TGTGCCAGCAGTTTGGCTAGCGGGAGCCGAGCGGATACGCAGTATTTT.

The chain has TRBV12-3 or TRBV12-4 and TRBJ1-1; D not certain. CDR3 length: 11 amino acids. Trimming removed 8 bases from V and 3 bases from J, with 7 bases in between. CDR3 region: CASRMYTEAFF. CDR3 DNA: TGTGCCAGCCGTATGTACACTGAAGCTTTCTTT.

About this clonotype: Its ends do not fully match the called genes, so a read error is possible. This rearrangement joins TRBV10-2 to TRBJ2-5; D tentatively reads TRBD1 or TRBD2 (5 bases each). CDR3 length equals 14 residues. Germline values: CDR1 WSHSY, CDR2 SAAADI. The CDR3 loop is CTSSGGSNQETQYF. For the CDR3, the DNA is TGCACCAGCAGTGGGGGTAGTAACCAAGAGACCCAGTACTTC.

This clonotype turned up a few times. The rearrangement joins TRBV20-1 to TRBJ2-7; D possibly uses TRBD1 or TRBD2 (5 bases each). Trimming shortened V by 8 bases and J by 7 bases, and 27 bases separated the two germline ends. The CDR3 runs to 15 residues. Germline V gene sequence: CDR1 DFQATT, CDR2 SNEGSKA (reference sequence). CDR3 in amino acids: CSTRRAGSSYNEQYF. CDR3 nucleotides: TGCAGTACGCGACGCGCAGGGAGCTCCTACAATGAGCAGTACTTC.